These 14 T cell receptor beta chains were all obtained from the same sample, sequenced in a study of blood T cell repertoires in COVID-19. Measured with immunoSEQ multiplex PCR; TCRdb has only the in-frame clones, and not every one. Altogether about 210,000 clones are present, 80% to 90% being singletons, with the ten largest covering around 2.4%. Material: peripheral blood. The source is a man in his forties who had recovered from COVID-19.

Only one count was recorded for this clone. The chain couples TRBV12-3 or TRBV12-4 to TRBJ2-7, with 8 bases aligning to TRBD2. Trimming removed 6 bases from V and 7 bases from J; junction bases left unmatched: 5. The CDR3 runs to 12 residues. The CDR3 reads CASSPTSEEQYF. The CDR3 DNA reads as TGTGCCAGCAGCCCGACTAGCGAAGAGCAGTACTTC.

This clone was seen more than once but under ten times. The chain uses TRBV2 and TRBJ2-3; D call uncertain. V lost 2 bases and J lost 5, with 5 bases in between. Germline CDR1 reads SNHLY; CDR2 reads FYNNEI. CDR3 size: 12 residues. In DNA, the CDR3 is TGTGCCAGCAGTGAATCAGGAGATACGCAGTATTTT. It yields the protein CASSESGDTQYF.

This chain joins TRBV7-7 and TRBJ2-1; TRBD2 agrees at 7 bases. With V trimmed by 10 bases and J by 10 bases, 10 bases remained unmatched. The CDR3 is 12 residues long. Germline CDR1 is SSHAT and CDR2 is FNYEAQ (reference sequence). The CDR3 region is CAIGGGHGEQFF. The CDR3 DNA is TGTGCCATTGGGGGAGGGCACGGGGAGCAGTTCTTC.

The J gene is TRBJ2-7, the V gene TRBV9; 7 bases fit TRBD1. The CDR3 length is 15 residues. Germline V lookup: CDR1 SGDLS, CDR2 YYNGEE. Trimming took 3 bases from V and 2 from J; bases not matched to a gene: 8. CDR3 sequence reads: CASSAGDSPTYEQYF. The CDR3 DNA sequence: TGTGCCAGCAGCGCTGGGGACAGCCCCACCTACGAGCAGTACTTC.

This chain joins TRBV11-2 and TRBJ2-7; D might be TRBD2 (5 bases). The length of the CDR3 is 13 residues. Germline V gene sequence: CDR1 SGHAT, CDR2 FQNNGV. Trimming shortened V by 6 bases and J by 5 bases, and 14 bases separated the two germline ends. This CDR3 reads CASSRLSAHEQYF. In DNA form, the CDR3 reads TGTGCCAGCAGTCGACTATCTGCCCACGAGCAGTACTTC.

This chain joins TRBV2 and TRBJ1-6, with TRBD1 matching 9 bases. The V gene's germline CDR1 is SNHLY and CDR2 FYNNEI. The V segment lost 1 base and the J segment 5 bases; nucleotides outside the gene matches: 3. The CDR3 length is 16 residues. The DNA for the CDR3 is TGTGCCAGCAGTGAAGGGACAGGGGTAGATAATTCACCCCTCCACTTT. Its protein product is CASSEGTGVDNSPLHF.

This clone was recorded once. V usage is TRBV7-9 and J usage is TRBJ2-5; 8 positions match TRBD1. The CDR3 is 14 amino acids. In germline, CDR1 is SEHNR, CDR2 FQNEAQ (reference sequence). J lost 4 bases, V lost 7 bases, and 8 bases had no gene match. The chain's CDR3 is CASIEQGVGETQYF. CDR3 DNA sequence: TGTGCCAGCATTGAACAGGGGGTAGGAGAGACCCAGTACTTC. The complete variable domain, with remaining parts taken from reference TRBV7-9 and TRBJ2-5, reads DTGVSQNPRHKITKRGQNVTFRCDPISEHNRLYWYRQTLGQGPEFLTYFQNEAQLEKSRLLSDRFSAERPKGSFSTLEIQRTEQGDSAMYLCASIEQGVGETQYFGPGTRLLVL.

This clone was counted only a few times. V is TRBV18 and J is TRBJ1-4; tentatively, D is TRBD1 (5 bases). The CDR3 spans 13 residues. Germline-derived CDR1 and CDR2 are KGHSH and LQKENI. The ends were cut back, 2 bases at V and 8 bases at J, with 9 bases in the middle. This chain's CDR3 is CASSPGAGEKLFF. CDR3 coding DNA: TGTGCCAGCTCACCAGGGGCTGGGGAAAAACTGTTTTTT.

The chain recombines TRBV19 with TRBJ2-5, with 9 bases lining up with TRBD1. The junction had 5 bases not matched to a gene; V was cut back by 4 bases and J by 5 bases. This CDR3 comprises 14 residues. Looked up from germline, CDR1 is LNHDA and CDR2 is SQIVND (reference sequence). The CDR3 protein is CASSTTGTGETQYF. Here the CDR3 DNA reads TGTGCCAGTAGTACAACAGGGACAGGGGAGACCCAGTACTTC.

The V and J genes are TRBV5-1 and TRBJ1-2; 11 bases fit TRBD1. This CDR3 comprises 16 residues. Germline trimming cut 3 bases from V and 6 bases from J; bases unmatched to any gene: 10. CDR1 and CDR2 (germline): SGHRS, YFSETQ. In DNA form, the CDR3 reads TGCGCCAGCAGCTGGAATCCGGGACAGGGGGTTAATGGCTACACCTTC. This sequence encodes CASSWNPGQGVNGYTF.

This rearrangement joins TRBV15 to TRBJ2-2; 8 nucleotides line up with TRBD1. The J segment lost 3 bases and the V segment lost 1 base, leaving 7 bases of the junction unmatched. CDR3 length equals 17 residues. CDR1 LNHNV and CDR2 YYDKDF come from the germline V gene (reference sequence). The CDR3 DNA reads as TGTGCCACCAGCAGAGCTTCCGGGACAGGCTACACCGGGGAGCTGTTTTTT. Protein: CATSRASGTGYTGELFF.

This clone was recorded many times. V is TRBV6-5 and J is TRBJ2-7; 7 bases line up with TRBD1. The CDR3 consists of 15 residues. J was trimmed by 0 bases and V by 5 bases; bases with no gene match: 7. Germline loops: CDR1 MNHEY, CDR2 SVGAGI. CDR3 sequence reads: CASSRDRPSSYEQYF. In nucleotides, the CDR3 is TGTGCCAGCAGTCGGGACAGACCTAGCTCCTACGAGCAGTACTTC.

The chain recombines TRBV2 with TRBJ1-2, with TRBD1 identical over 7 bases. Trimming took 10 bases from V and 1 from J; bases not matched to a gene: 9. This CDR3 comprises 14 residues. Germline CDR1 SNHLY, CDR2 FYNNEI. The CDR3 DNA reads TGTGCCATACTACAGGGGACCGGTAACTATGGCTACACCTTC. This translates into CAILQGTGNYGYTF. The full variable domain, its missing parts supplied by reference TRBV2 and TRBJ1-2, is EPEVTQTPSHQVTQMGQEVILRCVPISNHLYFYWYRQILGQKVEFLVSFYNNEISEKSEIFDDQFSVERPDGSNFTLKIRSTKLEDSAMYFCAILQGTGNYGYTFGSGTRLTVV.

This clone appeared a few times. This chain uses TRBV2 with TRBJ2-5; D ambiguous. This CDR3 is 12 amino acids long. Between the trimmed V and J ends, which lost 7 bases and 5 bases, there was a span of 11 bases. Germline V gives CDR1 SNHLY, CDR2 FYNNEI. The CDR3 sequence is CASTGGMETQYF. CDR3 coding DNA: TGTGCCAGCACCGGCGGCATGGAGACCCAGTACTTC.